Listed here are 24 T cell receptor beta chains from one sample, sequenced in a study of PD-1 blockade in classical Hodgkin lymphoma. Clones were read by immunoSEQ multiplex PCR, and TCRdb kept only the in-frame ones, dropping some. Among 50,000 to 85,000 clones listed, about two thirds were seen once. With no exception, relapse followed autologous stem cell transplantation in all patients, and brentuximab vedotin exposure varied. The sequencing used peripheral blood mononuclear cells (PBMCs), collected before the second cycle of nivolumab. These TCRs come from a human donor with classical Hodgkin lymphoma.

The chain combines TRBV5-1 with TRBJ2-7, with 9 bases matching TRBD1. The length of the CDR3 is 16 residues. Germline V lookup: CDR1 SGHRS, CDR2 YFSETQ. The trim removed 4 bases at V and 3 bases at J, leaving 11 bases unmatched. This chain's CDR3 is CASSLSTGTGSYEQYF. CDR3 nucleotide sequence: TGCGCCAGCAGCCTCTCCACCGGGACAGGGAGCTACGAGCAGTACTTC. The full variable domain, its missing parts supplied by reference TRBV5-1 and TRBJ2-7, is KAGVTQTPRYLIKTRGQQVTLSCSPISGHRSVSWYQQTPGQGLQFLFEYFSETQRNKGNFPGRFSGRQFSNSRSEMNVSTLELGDSALYLCASSLSTGTGSYEQYFGPGTRLTVT.

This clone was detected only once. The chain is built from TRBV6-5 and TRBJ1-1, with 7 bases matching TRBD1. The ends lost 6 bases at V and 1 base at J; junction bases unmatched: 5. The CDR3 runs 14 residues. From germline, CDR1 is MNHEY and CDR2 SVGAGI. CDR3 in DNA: TGTGCCAGCAGGTGGGGGACAGCGAACACTGAAGCTTTCTTT. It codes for CASRWGTANTEAFF.

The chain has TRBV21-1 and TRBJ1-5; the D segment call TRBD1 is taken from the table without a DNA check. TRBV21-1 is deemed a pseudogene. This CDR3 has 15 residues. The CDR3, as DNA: TGTGCCAGCAGCACGTCGGCAGGTAGCAATCAGCCCCAGCATTTT. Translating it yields CASSTSAGSNQPQHF.

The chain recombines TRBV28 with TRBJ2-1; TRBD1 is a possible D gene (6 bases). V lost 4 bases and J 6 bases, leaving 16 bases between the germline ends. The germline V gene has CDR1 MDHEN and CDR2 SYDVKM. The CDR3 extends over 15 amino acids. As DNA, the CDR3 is TGTGCCAGCAGTTCTTATCAAACCAGGGGCAATGAGCAGTTCTTC. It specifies CASSSYQTRGNEQFF.

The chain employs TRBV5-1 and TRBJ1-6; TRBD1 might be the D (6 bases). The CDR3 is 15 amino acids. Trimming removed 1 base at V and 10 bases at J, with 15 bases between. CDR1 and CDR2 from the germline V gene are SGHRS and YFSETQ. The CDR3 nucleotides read TGCGCCAGCAGCTTGACGGCGGGGGCAAGGTCACCCCTCCACTTT. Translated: CASSLTAGARSPLHF.

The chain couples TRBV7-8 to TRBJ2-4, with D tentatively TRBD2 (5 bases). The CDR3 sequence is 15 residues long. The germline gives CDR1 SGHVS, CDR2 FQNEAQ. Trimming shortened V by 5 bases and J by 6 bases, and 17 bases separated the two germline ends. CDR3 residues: CASSPERDRRNIQYF. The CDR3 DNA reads TGTGCCAGCAGCCCGGAACGGGATCGAAGAAACATTCAGTACTTC.

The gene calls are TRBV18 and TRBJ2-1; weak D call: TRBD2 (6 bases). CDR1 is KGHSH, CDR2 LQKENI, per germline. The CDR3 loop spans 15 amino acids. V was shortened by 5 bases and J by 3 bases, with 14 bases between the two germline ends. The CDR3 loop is CASSAGTQSYNEQFF. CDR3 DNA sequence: TGTGCCAGCTCAGCCGGGACTCAAAGCTACAATGAGCAGTTCTTC.

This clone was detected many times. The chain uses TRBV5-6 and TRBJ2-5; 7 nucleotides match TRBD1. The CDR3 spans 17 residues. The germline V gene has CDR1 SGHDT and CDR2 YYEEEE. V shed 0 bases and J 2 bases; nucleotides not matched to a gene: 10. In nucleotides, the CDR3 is TGTGCCAGCAGCTTGGGCCAGACGTGGACAGGTCAAGAGACCCAGTACTTC. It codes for CASSLGQTWTGQETQYF.

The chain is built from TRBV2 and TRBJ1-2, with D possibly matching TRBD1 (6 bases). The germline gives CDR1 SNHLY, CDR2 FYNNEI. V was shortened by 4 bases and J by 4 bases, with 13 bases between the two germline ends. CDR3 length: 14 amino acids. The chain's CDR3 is CASSVTGPRYGYTF. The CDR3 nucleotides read TGTGCCAGCAGTGTAACAGGGCCCCGCTATGGCTACACCTTC. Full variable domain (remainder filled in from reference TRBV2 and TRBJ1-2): EPEVTQTPSHQVTQMGQEVILRCVPISNHLYFYWYRQILGQKVEFLVSFYNNEISEKSEIFDDQFSVERPDGSNFTLKIRSTKLEDSAMYFCASSVTGPRYGYTFGSGTRLTVV.

The CDR3 region is CASSLDGVQGPGNTEAFF. The CDR3 region has the DNA TGTGCCAGCAGCTTAGACGGAGTACAGGGACCAGGGAACACTGAAGCTTTCTTT. The chain links TRBV11-1 to TRBJ1-1; tentative D call: TRBD1 (6 bases). In germline, CDR1 is SGHAT, CDR2 FQDESV (reference sequence). This CDR3 comprises 18 residues. Trimming shortened V by 1 base and J by 1 base, and 19 bases separated the two germline ends.

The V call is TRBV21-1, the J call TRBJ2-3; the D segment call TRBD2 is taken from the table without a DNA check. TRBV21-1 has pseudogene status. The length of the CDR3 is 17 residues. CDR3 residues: CASISPWGGYGTDTQYF. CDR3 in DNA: TGTGCCAGCATCTCCCCCTGGGGGGGCTACGGGACAGATACGCAGTATTTT.

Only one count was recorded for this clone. The CDR3: CASRLQGSNQPQHF. CDR3 DNA: TGTGCCAGCAGATTACAGGGAAGCAATCAGCCCCAGCATTTT. The rearrangement joins TRBV28 to TRBJ1-5; possible D gene TRBD1, 6 bases. With 6 bases removed from V and 1 base from J, the gap between germline ends came to 10 bases. Looked up from germline, CDR1 is MDHEN and CDR2 is SYDVKM. The CDR3 has 14 amino acids. Looking up the rest from reference TRBV28 and TRBJ1-5 gives the full variable domain: DVKVTQSSRYLVKRTGEKVFLECVQDMDHENMFWYRQDPGLGLRLIYFSYDVKMKEKGDIPEGYSVSREKKERFSLILESASTNQTSMYLCASRLQGSNQPQHFGDGTRLSIL.

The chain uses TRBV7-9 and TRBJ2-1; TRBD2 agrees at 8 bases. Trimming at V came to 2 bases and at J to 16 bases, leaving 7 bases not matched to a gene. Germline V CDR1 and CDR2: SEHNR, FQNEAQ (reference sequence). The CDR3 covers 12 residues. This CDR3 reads CASSLSSGTRFF. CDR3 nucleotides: TGTGCCAGCAGCTTAAGCTCCGGGACTAGATTCTTC.

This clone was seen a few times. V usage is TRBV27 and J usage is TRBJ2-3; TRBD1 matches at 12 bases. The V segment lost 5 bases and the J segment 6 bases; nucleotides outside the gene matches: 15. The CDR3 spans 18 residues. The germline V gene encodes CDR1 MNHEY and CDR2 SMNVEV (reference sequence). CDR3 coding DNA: TGTGCCAGCAGTCTAGCCTGGGGGGACAGGGGGCGGAGGGATACGCAGTATTTT. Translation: CASSLAWGDRGRRDTQYF.

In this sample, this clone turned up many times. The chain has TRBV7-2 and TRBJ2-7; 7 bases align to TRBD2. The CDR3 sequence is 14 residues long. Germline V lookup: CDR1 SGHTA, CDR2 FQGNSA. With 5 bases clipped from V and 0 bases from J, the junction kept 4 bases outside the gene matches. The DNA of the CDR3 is TGTGCCAGCAGCCTATGGACTAGCTCCTACGAGCAGTACTTC. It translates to CASSLWTSSYEQYF.

CDR3 DNA sequence: TGTGCCAGTAGTATTTTGGGGTTACCGGGTTCAGCTTTCTTT. As protein: CASSILGLPGSAFF. The V gene is TRBV19, the J gene TRBJ1-1; D remains ambiguous. V was cut by 3 bases and J by 10 bases, with 18 bases left in between. This CDR3 spans 14 amino acids. Germline values: CDR1 LNHDA, CDR2 SQIVND (reference sequence).

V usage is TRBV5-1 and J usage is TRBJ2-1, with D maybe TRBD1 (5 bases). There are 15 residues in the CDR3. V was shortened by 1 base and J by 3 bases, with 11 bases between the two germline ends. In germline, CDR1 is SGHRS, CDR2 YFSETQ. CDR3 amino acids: CASSLSTVSYNEQFF. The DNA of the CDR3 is TGCGCCAGCAGCTTGTCGACAGTAAGCTACAATGAGCAGTTCTTC.

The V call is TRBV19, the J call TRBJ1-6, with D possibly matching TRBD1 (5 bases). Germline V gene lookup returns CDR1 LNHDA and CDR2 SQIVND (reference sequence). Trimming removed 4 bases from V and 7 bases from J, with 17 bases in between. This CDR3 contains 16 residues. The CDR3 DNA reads TGTGCCAGTAGTACATTAACAACAGGAATGAATTCACCCCTCCACTTT. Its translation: CASSTLTTGMNSPLHF.

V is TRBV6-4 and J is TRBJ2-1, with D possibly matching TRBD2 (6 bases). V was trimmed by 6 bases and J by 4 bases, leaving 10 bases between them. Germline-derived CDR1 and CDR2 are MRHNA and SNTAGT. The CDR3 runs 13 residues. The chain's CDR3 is CASSLGRYNEQFF. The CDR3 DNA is TGTGCCAGCAGCCTCGGGAGATACAATGAGCAGTTCTTC.

The CDR3 nucleotides are TGTGCCAGCAGCAAACTGAGTCTTCCCCCCTCTGGGGCCAACGTCCTGACTTTC. Amino acids: CASSKLSLPPSGANVLTF. The V gene is TRBV21-1, the J gene TRBJ2-6; TRBD2 is the table's D call and was not checked against the DNA. TRBV21-1 corresponds to a pseudogene. This CDR3 has 18 amino acids.

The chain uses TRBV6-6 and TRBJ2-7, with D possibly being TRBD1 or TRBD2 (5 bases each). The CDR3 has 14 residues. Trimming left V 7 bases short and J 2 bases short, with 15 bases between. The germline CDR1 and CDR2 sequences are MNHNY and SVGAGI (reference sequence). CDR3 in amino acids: CASTRDQSPYEQYF. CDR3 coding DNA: TGTGCCAGCACCCGGGACCAAAGCCCCTACGAGCAGTACTTC.

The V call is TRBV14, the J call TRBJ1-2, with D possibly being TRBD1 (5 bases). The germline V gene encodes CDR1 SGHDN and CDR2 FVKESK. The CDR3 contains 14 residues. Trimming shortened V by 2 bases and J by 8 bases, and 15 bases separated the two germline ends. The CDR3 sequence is CASSQPGTGSGYTF. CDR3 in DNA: TGTGCCAGCAGCCAACCAGGGACGGGGAGCGGCTACACCTTC.

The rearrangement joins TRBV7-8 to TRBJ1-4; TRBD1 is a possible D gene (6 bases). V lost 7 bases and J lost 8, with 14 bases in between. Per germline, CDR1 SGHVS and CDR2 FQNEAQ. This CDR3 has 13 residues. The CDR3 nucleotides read TGTGCCAGCAACAACAACAGGGACGAAAAACTGTTTTTT. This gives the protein CASNNNRDEKLFF. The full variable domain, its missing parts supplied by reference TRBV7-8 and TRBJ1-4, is GAGVSQSPRYKVAKRGQDVALRCDPISGHVSLFWYQQALGQGPEFLTYFQNEAQLDKSGLPSDRFFAERPEGSVSTLKIQRTQQEDSAVYLCASNNNRDEKLFFGSGTQLSVL.

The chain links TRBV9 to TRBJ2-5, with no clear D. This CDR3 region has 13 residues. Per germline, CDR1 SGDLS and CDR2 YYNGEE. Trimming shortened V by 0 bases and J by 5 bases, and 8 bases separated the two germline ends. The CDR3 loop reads CASSVGVVETQYF. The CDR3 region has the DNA TGTGCCAGCAGCGTAGGGGTGGTGGAGACCCAGTACTTC.